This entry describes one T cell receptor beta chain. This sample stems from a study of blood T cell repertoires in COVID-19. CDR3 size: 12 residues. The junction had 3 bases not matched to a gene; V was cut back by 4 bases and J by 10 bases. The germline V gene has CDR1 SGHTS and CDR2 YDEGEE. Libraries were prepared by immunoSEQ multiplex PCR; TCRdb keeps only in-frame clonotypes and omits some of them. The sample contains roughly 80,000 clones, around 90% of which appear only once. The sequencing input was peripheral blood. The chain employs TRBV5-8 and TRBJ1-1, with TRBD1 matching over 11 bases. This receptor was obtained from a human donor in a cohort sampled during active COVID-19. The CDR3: CASSGTGGRAFF. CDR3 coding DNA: TGTGCCAGCAGCGGGACAGGGGGAAGAGCTTTCTTT.